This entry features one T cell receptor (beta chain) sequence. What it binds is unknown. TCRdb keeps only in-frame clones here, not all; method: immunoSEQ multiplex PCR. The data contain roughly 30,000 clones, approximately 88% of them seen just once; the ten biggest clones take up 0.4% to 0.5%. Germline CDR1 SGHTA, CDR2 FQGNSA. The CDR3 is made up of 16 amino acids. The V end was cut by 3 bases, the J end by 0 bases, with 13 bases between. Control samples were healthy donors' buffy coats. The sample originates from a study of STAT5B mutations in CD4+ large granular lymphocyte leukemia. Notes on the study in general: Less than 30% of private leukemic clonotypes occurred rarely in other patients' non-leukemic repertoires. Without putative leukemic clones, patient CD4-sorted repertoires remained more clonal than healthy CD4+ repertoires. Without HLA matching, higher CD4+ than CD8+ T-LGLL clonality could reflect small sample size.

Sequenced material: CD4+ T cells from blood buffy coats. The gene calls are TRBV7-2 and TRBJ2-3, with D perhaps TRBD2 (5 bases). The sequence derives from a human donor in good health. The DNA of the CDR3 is TGTGCCAGCAGCTTGCCCACTAGTAGGAGCACAGATACGCAGTATTTT. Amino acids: CASSLPTSRSTDTQYF.